This is a list of T cell receptor beta chains from one sample in a study of blood T cell repertoires in COVID-19. TCRdb's copy holds only in-frame clones and misses some; the assay was immunoSEQ multiplex PCR. The table includes roughly 270,000 clones, 65% to 90% detected once. The sample was peripheral blood. The receptors derive from a man in his fifties or sixties with active or convalescent COVID-19. Both conserved end residues are part of each CDR3. A D gene is named only where the DNA matches it firmly. Size is omitted from some rows. Given values are once, few, many or a class for expanded clones.

size,J,D,V,DNA,CDR3
-,TRBJ2-7,TRBD2,TRBV6-5,TGTGCCAGCAGCTACGGAGGGACTAGCGGGAGTTACGAGCAGTACTTC,CASSYGGTSGSYEQYF
-,TRBJ1-1,-,TRBV30,TGTGCCTGGAAAACCTACAACACTGAAGCTTTCTTT,CAWKTYNTEAFF
-,TRBJ1-2,TRBD1,TRBV25-1,TGTGCCAGCAGACCCGGGACAGGGACGAGGATGGGCGGCTACACCTTC,CASRPGTGTRMGGYTF
-,TRBJ2-7,-,TRBV6-5,TGTGCCAGCAGGGCAGACAGGTATCGCTACGAGCAGTACTTC,CASRADRYRYEQYF
-,TRBJ1-6,-,TRBV3-1/TRBV3-2,TGTGCCAGCAGCCAAGGGGGCGGTAATTCACCCCTCCACTTT,CASSQGGGNSPLHF
-,TRBJ1-1,-,TRBV11-3,TGTGCCAGCAGCTTGGCCTGGGGGGCTGAAGCTTTCTTT,CASSLAWGAEAFF
-,TRBJ2-1,TRBD2,TRBV11-3,TGTGCCAGTCAGGCGGGGGGACTTGAGCAGTTCTTC,CASQAGGLEQFF
-,TRBJ2-2,TRBD2,TRBV27,TGTGCCAGCAGTTTGGTTCTAGCGGGGGGAACCGGGGAGCTGTTTTTT,CASSLVLAGGTGELFF
-,TRBJ1-4,-,TRBV5-1,TGCGCCAGCAGTCAGGGGACGGCTAATGAAAAACTGTTTTTT,CASSQGTANEKLFF
-,TRBJ2-1,TRBD2,TRBV11-1,TGTGCCAGCAGCCCTAGCGGGAGGGCCTGGGGCAATGAGCAGTTCTTC,CASSPSGRAWGNEQFF
-,TRBJ2-7,TRBD2,TRBV7-9,TGTGCCAGCAGGCGGGGGGACGAGCAGTACTTC,CASRRGDEQYF
-,TRBJ2-7,-,TRBV6-5,TGTGCCAGCAGGTCGGCGGGGGCAAGCTCCTACGAGCAGTACTTC,CASRSAGASSYEQYF
-,TRBJ1-1,TRBD1,TRBV2,TGTGCCAGCAGGAAAGGGGGCGACCACACTGAAGCTTTCTTT,CASRKGGDHTEAFF
-,TRBJ2-5,-,TRBV28,TGTGCCAGCAGCTCCGGAGTGTACCAAGAGACCCAGTACTTC,CASSSGVYQETQYF
-,TRBJ1-1,TRBD1,TRBV5-1,TGCGCCAGCAGCTTGGCCTTTAGGGGACAGGGTTCCGTAACGGGCACTGAAGCTTTCTTT,CASSLAFRGQGSVTGTEAFF
-,TRBJ2-5,-,TRBV28,TGTGCCAGCACCGCGACAGGACGAATCCAAGAGACCCAGTACTTC,CASTATGRIQETQYF
-,TRBJ1-2,TRBD1,TRBV25-1,TGTGCCAGCAGCCTAGGACAGGGGGCAGGTGGCTACACCTTC,CASSLGQGAGGYTF
-,TRBJ1-2,TRBD1,TRBV10-3,TGTGCCATCAGCACCGGGACAGGGAGATCCTTCGGTGGCTACACCTTC,CAISTGTGRSFGGYTF
once,TRBJ2-3,-,TRBV21-1,TGTGCCAGCAGCATCAATCAGGGTGGAGGCACAGATACGCAGTATTTT,CASSINQGGGTDTQYF
-,TRBJ2-6,-,TRBV28,TGTGCCAGCACTTCTGGGGCCAACGTCCTGACTTTC,CASTSGANVLTF
-,TRBJ2-3,-,TRBV29-1,TGCAGCGTTGGGTACGGCGGAAGCACAGATACGCAGTATTTT,CSVGYGGSTDTQYF
-,TRBJ1-5,-,TRBV27,TGTGCCATCGACTACCCTCTGGGACATGAAAATGTTAGCAATCAGCCCCAGCATTTT,CAIDYPLGHENVSNQPQHF
-,TRBJ1-2,-,TRBV25-1,TGTGCCAGCAGTGATTTCAGGGCAGACGACAACTATGGCTACACCTTC,CASSDFRADDNYGYTF
once,TRBJ1-2,-,TRBV29-1,TGCAGCGTTGAAGATCCAAACGTCGGTACCTATGGCTACACCTTC,CSVEDPNVGTYGYTF
-,TRBJ2-7,TRBD2,TRBV18,TGTGCCAGCTCACCGGGACTAGCGGGCGGCGAGCAGTACTTC,CASSPGLAGGEQYF
-,TRBJ1-3,-,TRBV7-3,TGTGCCAGCTCTCAGGACTCTGGAAACACCATATATTTT,CASSQDSGNTIYF
few,TRBJ1-1,-,TRBV20-1,TGCAGTGCTAGTCGACAGAAGAACACTGAAGCTTTCTTT,CSASRQKNTEAFF
-,TRBJ1-5,-,TRBV7-2,TGTGCCAGCAGCTTAGGGATGGCCGGGGAAGGGAATCAGCCCCAGCATTTT,CASSLGMAGEGNQPQHF
-,TRBJ2-3,-,TRBV11-2,TGTGCCAGCAGCTTAGAGTGGGACCCAGGGGCGCAGTATTTT,CASSLEWDPGAQYF
-,TRBJ2-1,-,TRBV9,TGTGCCAGCAGCGTACCTCTAGGATCCTACAATGAGCAGTTCTTC,CASSVPLGSYNEQFF
-,TRBJ1-5,-,TRBV9,TGTGCCAGCAGCGTAGACGCAGGGGAGTATCAGCCCCAGCATTTT,CASSVDAGEYQPQHF
-,TRBJ2-5,TRBD2,TRBV7-8,TGTGCCAGCAGCTTATCCCCAGCGGGAGGGGGGTCAAAGACCCAGTACTTC,CASSLSPAGGGSKTQYF
-,TRBJ2-1,TRBD2,TRBV5-4,TGTGCCAGCAGCCCGGAGGGGAGGGGCGGGAATGAGCAGTTCTTC,CASSPEGRGGNEQFF
-,TRBJ2-3,-,TRBV6-4,TGTGCCAGCAGGGCCAGGGGAGCGGTTAGCACAGATACGCAGTATTTT,CASRARGAVSTDTQYF
once,TRBJ2-7,-,TRBV19,TGTGCCAGTAGTATAGGAGGGACAGCGGCGGGGGAGCAGTACTTC,CASSIGGTAAGEQYF
-,TRBJ2-1,TRBD2,TRBV7-2,TGTGCCAGCAGCTTAGAAGGGACTAGACGCGAGCAGTTCTTC,CASSLEGTRREQFF
few,TRBJ1-2,TRBD1,TRBV30,TGTGCCTGGGACAGGGACGTGACCGGCTACACCTTC,CAWDRDVTGYTF
once,TRBJ1-3,-,TRBV30,TGTGCCTGGGCACAGGGTCCCGGAAACACCATATATTTT,CAWAQGPGNTIYF
-,TRBJ2-1,-,TRBV27,TGTGCCAGCAGTTCTCAGTACAATGAGCAGTTCTTC,CASSSQYNEQFF
-,TRBJ1-5,TRBD1,TRBV4-1,TGCGCCAGCAGCCAAGATCCATTGACAGGGTTGGGCAATCAGCCCCAGCATTTT,CASSQDPLTGLGNQPQHF
-,TRBJ2-3,TRBD2,TRBV11-3,TGTGCCAGCAGCTTGATGACTAGCGGGGAGCGGTATTTT,CASSLMTSGERYF
-,TRBJ2-7,-,TRBV4-1,TGCGCCAGCAGCCAAGGGCCCGGCGGCTCCTACGAGCAGTACTTC,CASSQGPGGSYEQYF
-,TRBJ2-7,TRBD2,TRBV9,TGTGCCAGCAGCGCCCGGACTAGCGGGACTGACTACGAGCAGTACTTC,CASSARTSGTDYEQYF
-,TRBJ2-2,-,TRBV9,TGTGCCAGCAGCGTAGAAGGCGGGTACACCGGGGAGCTGTTTTTT,CASSVEGGYTGELFF
-,TRBJ1-2,TRBD1,TRBV10-3,TGTGCCATCAGTGAGTCGTGGGCGGGGACAGGGAAGACTATTTTGTTC,CAISESWAGTGKTILF
-,TRBJ2-7,TRBD2,TRBV6-5,TGTGCCAGCAAACGGGGGACCGGGGGGGAGGAGCAGTACTTC,CASKRGTGGEEQYF
-,TRBJ1-1,-,TRBV19,TGTGCCAGTAGTATGGGCCCCAACACTGAAGCTTTCTTT,CASSMGPNTEAFF
-,TRBJ2-5,TRBD1,TRBV3-1/TRBV3-2,TGTGCCAGCAGATATCACAGGGGCCAAGAGACCCAGTACTTC,CASRYHRGQETQYF
-,TRBJ2-1,TRBD2,TRBV6-5,TGTGCCAGCAGGGGACTAGCGGGACCCTACAATGAGCAGTTCTTC,CASRGLAGPYNEQFF
-,TRBJ2-7,-,TRBV4-2,TGTGCCAGCAGCTCAGAAGGAGGGTCTCCCGAGCAGTACTTC,CASSSEGGSPEQYF
-,TRBJ1-2,-,TRBV27,TGTGCCAGCAGTTTAACCCCCGCTGGGGGCAACTATGGCTACACCTTC,CASSLTPAGGNYGYTF
-,TRBJ2-7,-,TRBV1,TGCACCAGCAGCCCGTCGAGTAGCGTGAAAGCCACCGAGCAGTACTTC,CTSSPSSSVKATEQYF
-,TRBJ2-2,TRBD2,TRBV7-9,TGTGCCAGCAGCTCCCTAGCGGGAGGCGGCGGGGAGCTGTTTTTT,CASSSLAGGGGELFF
-,TRBJ1-2,-,TRBV28,TGTGCCAGCAGTTTATACGGTTCCGACTACACCTTC,CASSLYGSDYTF
-,TRBJ1-2,-,TRBV2,TGTGCCAGCAGCCTCCTTGGCAGGGCTTCCTATGGCTACACCTTC,CASSLLGRASYGYTF
-,TRBJ2-2,TRBD1,TRBV2,TGTGCCAGCAGAGGACAGGGGGGGAATGCCGGGGAGCTGTTTTTT,CASRGQGGNAGELFF
once,TRBJ2-1,TRBD2,TRBV6-5,TGTGCCAGCAGTTACTCGGCGGGAGGGGATGAGCAGTTCTTC,CASSYSAGGDEQFF
-,TRBJ2-7,TRBD2,TRBV5-1,TGCGCCAGCAGCTTAACTAGCGGGAGCTCCTACGAGCAGTACTTC,CASSLTSGSSYEQYF
-,TRBJ2-2,-,TRBV5-4,TGTGCCAGCAGCCATTGGGCAGAGTCGCTGAACACCGGGGAGCTGTTTTTT,CASSHWAESLNTGELFF